The 11 T cell receptor beta chains in this list originate from one sample, sequenced in a study of technical replicates of blood from a handful of donors. Sequenced by immunoSEQ multiplex PCR; TCRdb stores in-frame clones only, minus some. The sample has about 75,000 clones; about nine tenths are singletons. The sample was T cells isolated from PBMCs. Receptors originate from a human donor in good health. Some clones in this sample may be carry-over from other donors' samples.

V and J are TRBV11-3 and TRBJ1-1; 8 bases fit TRBD1. Germline V CDR1 and CDR2: SGHNT, YENEEA. V shed 5 bases and J 4 bases; nucleotides not matched to a gene: 9. The length of the CDR3 is 15 residues. The CDR3 sequence: CASSHWTGRSTEAFF. CDR3 DNA sequence: TGTGCCAGCAGCCACTGGACAGGGCGAAGCACTGAAGCTTTCTTT.

The V call is TRBV19, the J call TRBJ1-1; TRBD1 is a possible D gene (5 bases). This CDR3 spans 13 amino acids. V lost 9 bases, J lost 6 bases, and 17 bases lay in between. Germline V gives CDR1 LNHDA, CDR2 SQIVND (reference sequence). This CDR3 reads CASLGQVGAEAFF. The CDR3 bases are TGTGCCAGCCTGGGGCAGGTCGGTGCTGAAGCTTTCTTT.

V usage is TRBV21-1 and J usage is TRBJ1-4. TRBV21-1 is described as a pseudogene. CDR3 size: 14 residues. In DNA form, the CDR3 reads TGTGCCAGCAGCAAAAGGGAGCCATATGAAAAACTGTTTTTT. This encodes CASSKREPYEKLFF.

This clone appeared once. V usage is TRBV11-2 and J usage is TRBJ1-2; no clear D. CDR3 size: 13 residues. Germline V gene data show CDR1 as SGHAT and CDR2 as FQNNGV. Trimming stripped 5 bases from V and 4 bases from J, with 11 bases between. DNA for the CDR3: TGTGCCAGCAGCCCCAGAAGGAGCTATGGCTACACCTTC. This encodes CASSPRRSYGYTF.

The V and J genes are TRBV4-2 and TRBJ2-1, with a possible D match to TRBD2 (6 bases). Per the germline V gene, CDR1 is LGHNA and CDR2 is YNFKEQ. Between the trimmed V and J ends, which lost 0 bases and 8 bases, there was a span of 20 bases. This CDR3 has 17 amino acids. The CDR3 here is CASSQDEATGDIYEQFF. The CDR3 DNA reads TGTGCCAGCAGCCAAGATGAGGCGACGGGAGATATCTATGAGCAGTTCTTC.

The chain recombines TRBV6-5 with TRBJ1-1; TRBD1 matches at 9 bases. The germline V gene encodes CDR1 MNHEY and CDR2 SVGAGI. The CDR3 is made up of 15 amino acids. V lost 2 bases to trimming and J lost 5 bases; unmatched junction nucleotides: 6. This chain's CDR3 is CASSYPTGGRTEAFF. The CDR3 DNA reads TGTGCCAGCAGTTACCCGACAGGGGGAAGAACTGAAGCTTTCTTT.

This chain links TRBV5-1 with TRBJ1-4; the match to TRBD1 covers 8 bases. There are 13 residues in the CDR3. Per the germline V gene, CDR1 is SGHRS and CDR2 is YFSETQ. The V gene end was trimmed by 4 bases and the J gene end by 11 bases; junction bases not matched to a gene: 7. CDR3 in amino acids: CASSAGQGGKLFF. In DNA, the CDR3 is TGCGCCAGCAGCGCAGGACAGGGTGGGAAACTGTTTTTT.

The chain's CDR3 is CASSSIVRLAEAYEQYF. CDR3 coding DNA: TGTGCCAGCAGCTCTATCGTTCGACTAGCTGAAGCCTACGAGCAGTACTTC. The rearrangement joins TRBV11-2 to TRBJ2-7; TRBD2 agrees at 7 bases. The CDR3 has 17 residues. Germline assignment: CDR1 SGHAT and CDR2 FQNNGV. The trim removed 4 bases at V and 2 bases at J, leaving 14 bases unmatched.

The V and J genes are TRBV6-5 and TRBJ2-7; D not resolved. Trimming took off 5 bases at V and 7 bases at J, with 9 bases between the two ends. Germline V lookup: CDR1 MNHEY, CDR2 SVGAGI. CDR3 length equals 11 residues. The CDR3 protein is CASSTYKEQYF. Written as DNA, the CDR3 is TGTGCCAGCAGTACCTATAAGGAGCAGTACTTC.

The genes are TRBV15 and TRBJ1-2; no reliable D call. Germline lookup yields CDR1 LNHNV and CDR2 YYDKDF (reference sequence). V dropped 0 bases and J dropped 4 bases, with 12 bases sitting between them. This CDR3 has 15 residues. Here the CDR3 reads CATSRDISAGYGYTF. The CDR3 region has the DNA TGTGCCACCAGCAGAGATATATCGGCGGGCTATGGCTACACCTTC.

This chain uses TRBV29-1 with TRBJ1-1, with 7 positions matching TRBD1. The ends lost 1 base at V and 1 base at J; junction bases unmatched: 0. Looked up from germline, CDR1 is SQVTM and CDR2 is ANQGSEA. The CDR3 spans 13 residues. DNA for the CDR3: TGCAGCGTTGAAGGACAGGGGAACACTGAAGCTTTCTTT. This codes for CSVEGQGNTEAFF. Drawing the rest from reference TRBV29-1 and TRBJ1-1, the complete variable domain is SAVISQKPSRDICQRGTSLTIQCQVDSQVTMMFWYRQQPGQSLTLIATANQGSEATYESGFVIDKFPISRPNLTFSTLTVSNMSPEDSSIYLCSVEGQGNTEAFFGQGTRLTVV.